This TCR beta chain came from a study of T cell responses to AZD1222 COVID-19 vaccine. Regarding this clone: Its antigen is undetermined.

Study results and limitations: Possibly, clonal diversity was underestimated; donors were largely white British and included more females.

TCRdb keeps only in-frame clones here, not all; method: immunoSEQ multiplex PCR. The data show 75,000 to 90,000 clones, approximately 83% seen once. The starting material was peripheral blood, obtained 28 days after the second AZD1222 dose. The origin of this receptor is an adult who received the AZD1222 COVID-19 vaccine.

CDR3 in amino acids: CASSASSIGAFSSGANVLTF. The CDR3 bases are TGTGCCAGCAGCGCTTCGTCTATAGGGGCGTTCTCCTCTGGGGCCAACGTCCTGACTTTC. The rearrangement joins TRBV9 to TRBJ2-6; perhaps TRBD1 as D (5 bases). Germline lookup yields CDR1 SGDLS and CDR2 YYNGEE. Trimming left V 3 bases short and J 0 bases short, with 22 bases between. This CDR3 contains 20 residues. The entire variable domain, with the rest obtained from reference TRBV9 and TRBJ2-6, is as follows: DSGVTQTPKHLITATGQRVTLRCSPRSGDLSVYWYQQSLDQGLQFLIQYYNGEERAKGNILERFSAQQFPDLHSELNLSSLELGDSALYFCASSASSIGAFSSGANVLTFGAGSRLTVL.